Presented here are 29 T cell receptor beta chains from one specimen sequenced in a study of T cell responses to AZD1222 COVID-19 vaccine. The assay was immunoSEQ multiplex PCR, and TCRdb's table has in-frame clones only and misses some. The table includes 150,000 to 190,000 clones, 87% detected once. The source material was peripheral blood, sampled 28 days after the second AZD1222 dose. The receptors were sampled from an adult who received the AZD1222 COVID-19 vaccine.

This chain links TRBV5-4 with TRBJ1-4, with D uncertain. CDR3 size: 15 residues. V gave up 0 bases and J gave up 0 bases, with 6 bases separating them. Germline CDR1 reads SGHNT; CDR2 reads YYREEE (reference sequence). The DNA for the CDR3 is TGTGCCAGCAGCTTGGATGCGTCAACTAATGAAAAACTGTTTTTT. Its translation is CASSLDASTNEKLFF.

The genes are TRBV24-1 and TRBJ1-1; D is unresolved. Germline values: CDR1 KGHDR, CDR2 SFDVKD. V lost 0 bases and J lost 7, with 5 bases in between. The CDR3 spans 12 residues. CDR3 in amino acids: CATSDLYSEAFF. The CDR3 region has the DNA TGTGCCACCAGTGATTTGTACAGTGAAGCTTTCTTT.

The V and J genes are TRBV4-1 and TRBJ2-5; a possible D gene is TRBD2 (6 bases). V gave up 4 bases and J gave up 2 bases, with 17 bases separating them. The length of the CDR3 is 16 residues. Germline loops: CDR1 MGHRA, CDR2 YSYEKL. CDR3 nucleotide sequence: TGCGCCAGCAGCCCTTTACGGGATAGCGGTCAAGAGACCCAGTACTTC. Protein sequence: CASSPLRDSGQETQYF.

This clone was found a few times. The chain links TRBV6-1 to TRBJ2-1, with 15 bases lining up with TRBD2. J lost 8 bases, V lost 4 bases, and 6 bases had no gene match. This CDR3 is 16 amino acids long. Germline CDR1 MNHNS, CDR2 SASEGT. The CDR3 loop is CASSGRTSGRAYEQFF. The CDR3, as DNA: TGTGCCAGCAGTGGCCGGACTAGCGGGAGGGCCTATGAGCAGTTCTTC.

The V gene is TRBV5-1, the J gene TRBJ1-1; D not resolved. The CDR3 is 13 residues long. V lost 2 bases and J lost 1, with 6 bases in between. Germline V lookup: CDR1 SGHRS, CDR2 YFSETQ. The CDR3 reads CASSLSPNTEAFF. Here the CDR3 DNA reads TGCGCCAGCAGCTTAAGCCCGAACACTGAAGCTTTCTTT. The full variable domain, in which reference TRBV5-1 and TRBJ1-1 provide the parts outside the CDR3, is KAGVTQTPRYLIKTRGQQVTLSCSPISGHRSVSWYQQTPGQGLQFLFEYFSETQRNKGNFPGRFSGRQFSNSRSEMNVSTLELGDSALYLCASSLSPNTEAFFGQGTRLTVV.

This clone occurred a few times. The chain recombines TRBV5-4 with TRBJ2-7; 10 nucleotides line up with TRBD2. The germline V gene has CDR1 SGHNT and CDR2 YYREEE (reference sequence). V was clipped by 0 bases and J by 12 bases; unmatched bases: 12. This CDR3 is built from 15 residues. The CDR3 DNA sequence: TGTGCCAGCAGCTTGGGTGGGACTAGCGATCCGAGGGTGTACTTC. It encodes CASSLGGTSDPRVYF.

This chain uses TRBV7-3 with TRBJ2-3, with 7 nucleotides matching TRBD2. Germline V CDR1 and CDR2: SGHTA, FQGTGA. V was clipped by 5 bases and J by 0 bases; unmatched bases: 5. This CDR3 comprises 15 residues. In DNA, the CDR3 is TGTGCCAGCAGCGCCGGAGCGGGAAGCACAGATACGCAGTATTTT. The encoded protein is CASSAGAGSTDTQYF.

The V and J genes are TRBV2 and TRBJ2-2, with D unclear. The CDR3 is 13 amino acids. V lost 4 bases, J lost 6 bases, and 9 bases lay in between. Germline V gene lookup returns CDR1 SNHLY and CDR2 FYNNEI. CDR3 coding DNA: TGTGCCAGCAGTGGAGATGGCTCCGGGGAGCTGTTTTTT. Translating gives CASSGDGSGELFF.

The V and J genes are TRBV4-2 and TRBJ2-7; D possibly corresponds to TRBD1 (5 bases). V dropped 0 bases and J dropped 4 bases, with 13 bases sitting between them. This CDR3 has 15 residues. Germline CDR1 reads LGHNA; CDR2 reads YNFKEQ. This CDR3 is CASSQDFQGSYEQYF. For the CDR3, the DNA is TGTGCCAGCAGCCAAGATTTTCAGGGATCTTACGAGCAGTACTTC.

The V and J genes are TRBV7-2 and TRBJ1-1, with 9 bases matching TRBD1. V was pared by 2 bases and J by 11 bases, with 3 bases of the junction left unmatched. Germline-derived CDR1 and CDR2 are SGHTA and FQGNSA. The CDR3 contains 12 residues. In nucleotides, the CDR3 is TGTGCCAGCAGCTTAAGGACAGGGGTCGCTTTCTTT. Translation gives CASSLRTGVAFF.

The rearrangement links TRBV6-6 to TRBJ1-2, with D uncertain. V lost 6 bases to trimming and J lost 4 bases, with 9 bases between them. The CDR3 is 12 residues long. Germline CDR1 MNHNY, CDR2 SVGAGI (reference sequence). CDR3 nucleotide sequence: TGTGCCAGCAGCCCTGGGGTCTATGGCTACACCTTC. Amino acid sequence: CASSPGVYGYTF.

The V call is TRBV5-1, the J call TRBJ2-7; 7 positions agree with TRBD2. Germline CDR1 SGHRS, CDR2 YFSETQ. The junction had 13 bases not matched to a gene; V was cut back by 4 bases and J by 3 bases. This CDR3 comprises 16 residues. The CDR3 region has the DNA TGCGCCAGCAGCACCGGGTTTGGCGGGGGAAACTACGAGCAGTACTTC. This translates into CASSTGFGGGNYEQYF.

The gene calls are TRBV18 and TRBJ1-3; TRBD1 matches at 12 bases. The germline gives CDR1 KGHSH, CDR2 LQKENI. Trimming cost V 6 bases and J 5 bases; bases outside gene matches: 14. The CDR3 is 18 residues long. The CDR3 coding sequence is TGTGCCAGCTCCCCTCTATACCCGGGACAGGGGGCCCGAAACACCATATATTTT. It specifies CASSPLYPGQGARNTIYF.

This clone was seen more than once but under ten times. The gene calls are TRBV5-4 and TRBJ1-5; TRBD1 might be the D (5 bases). The V end lost 4 bases, the J end lost 2 bases, and 10 bases lay between the germline ends. This CDR3 has 14 amino acids. CDR1 is SGHNT, CDR2 YYREEE, per germline (reference sequence). The CDR3 region has the DNA TGTGCCAGCAGCCCGGGGGGGGGCAATCAGCCCCAGCATTTT. Its protein is CASSPGGGNQPQHF.

The CDR3, as DNA: TGTGCCAGCAGGCCTAGCGGGGTTCAAGAGACCCAGTACTTC. The encoded protein is CASRPSGVQETQYF. J is TRBJ2-5 and V is TRBV6-2 or TRBV6-3, with TRBD2 identical over 9 bases. The CDR3 has 14 amino acids. Germline-derived CDR1 and CDR2 are MNHEY and SVGEGT. V lost 6 bases and J lost 2; bases outside the gene matches: 4.

This clone was seen once. This sequence joins TRBV28 and TRBJ1-1, with 8 bases that match TRBD1. Germline values: CDR1 MDHEN, CDR2 SYDVKM. The CDR3 loop spans 15 amino acids. Unmatched junction bases numbered 5, after V lost 4 bases and J lost 1 base. The CDR3, as DNA: TGTGCCAGCAGTTCGCCCGGGACAGGGAACACTGAAGCTTTCTTT. It is translated as CASSSPGTGNTEAFF. Using reference TRBV28 and TRBJ1-1 for the parts outside the CDR3, the full variable domain is DVKVTQSSRYLVKRTGEKVFLECVQDMDHENMFWYRQDPGLGLRLIYFSYDVKMKEKGDIPEGYSVSREKKERFSLILESASTNQTSMYLCASSSPGTGNTEAFFGQGTRLTVV.

The chain employs TRBV12-3 or TRBV12-4 and TRBJ2-1; possible D gene TRBD2, 6 bases. The CDR3 has 12 residues. V lost 7 bases and J 4 bases, leaving 8 bases between the germline ends. CDR3 region: CASNGGYNEQFF. The DNA of the CDR3 is TGTGCCAGCAATGGAGGGTACAATGAGCAGTTCTTC.

This clone was seen a single time. The CDR3 is CASSSARLATDTQYF. The DNA for the CDR3 is TGTGCCAGTAGTTCCGCTAGACTAGCCACAGATACGCAGTATTTT. J is TRBJ2-3 and V is TRBV19; the match to TRBD2 covers 7 bases. Germline CDR1 is LNHDA and CDR2 is SQIVND (reference sequence). The CDR3 contains 15 residues. The J segment lost 2 bases and the V segment lost 5 bases, leaving 7 bases of the junction unmatched. Using reference TRBV19 and TRBJ2-3 for the parts outside the CDR3, the full variable domain is DGGITQSPKYLFRKEGQNVTLSCEQNLNHDAMYWYRQDPGQGLRLIYYSQIVNDFQKGDIAEGYSVSREKKESFPLTVTSAQKNPTAFYLCASSSARLATDTQYFGPGTRLTVL.

The gene calls are TRBV6-4 and TRBJ2-2, with D unresolved. Germline assignment: CDR1 MRHNA and CDR2 SNTAGT. Trimming removed 3 bases at V and 6 bases at J, with 8 bases between. The CDR3 has 13 residues. CDR3 bases: TGTGCCAGCAGTGAAAGTTTGGCCGGGGAGCTGTTTTTT. Protein sequence: CASSESLAGELFF.

The rearrangement uses TRBV5-1 and TRBJ2-3; D might be TRBD1 or TRBD2, each matching 6 bases. Germline V lookup: CDR1 SGHRS, CDR2 YFSETQ. The V end was cut by 0 bases, the J end by 2 bases, with 13 bases between. The CDR3 has 16 residues. CDR3 loop: CASSLGLGTNTDTQYF. The CDR3 DNA reads as TGCGCCAGCAGCTTGGGACTAGGGACAAACACAGATACGCAGTATTTT.

The V and J genes are TRBV7-8 and TRBJ1-3; TRBD1 might be the D (6 bases). The ends were cut back, 0 bases at V and 0 bases at J, with 12 bases in the middle. There are 17 residues in the CDR3. CDR1 is SGHVS and CDR2 is FQNEAQ in the germline V gene. The CDR3 coding sequence is TGTGCCAGCAGCTTAGCCGCGGGGACAAGCTCTGGAAACACCATATATTTT. It encodes CASSLAAGTSSGNTIYF.

The genes are TRBV18 and TRBJ1-2; 8 bases match TRBD1. Germline lookup yields CDR1 KGHSH and CDR2 LQKENI. The CDR3 has 14 amino acids. The V gene end was trimmed by 8 bases and the J gene end by 6 bases; junction bases not matched to a gene: 11. The CDR3 here is CASQQLTGGDGYTF. The CDR3 nucleotides read TGTGCCAGCCAACAACTAACAGGGGGTGATGGCTACACCTTC.

The V gene is TRBV27, the J gene TRBJ1-1, with no clear D. Germline assignment: CDR1 MNHEY and CDR2 SMNVEV (reference sequence). The V gene lost 5 bases and the J gene lost 5 bases, with 15 bases spanning the gap. This CDR3 spans 14 amino acids. The CDR3 coding sequence is TGTGCCAGCAGTCTCCGTTCCCCCGGGACTGAAGCTTTCTTT. This translates into CASSLRSPGTEAFF.

The gene calls are TRBV7-2 and TRBJ2-7; D unresolved. CDR3 length equals 13 residues. V was clipped by 5 bases and J by 8 bases, with 16 bases between them. Germline V gene data show CDR1 as SGHTA and CDR2 as FQGNSA. CDR3 sequence: CASSQGALLQQYF. DNA for the CDR3: TGTGCCAGCAGCCAAGGAGCCCTGTTACAGCAGTACTTC.

The rearrangement links TRBV7-2 to TRBJ2-7; TRBD1 might be the D (5 bases). V gave up 5 bases and J gave up 6 bases, with 17 bases separating them. Germline V gives CDR1 SGHTA, CDR2 FQGNSA. This CDR3 contains 14 residues. The CDR3 nucleotides are TGTGCCAGCAGCACCGCAGGGTTGAAGGTCGAGCAGTACTTC. It encodes CASSTAGLKVEQYF.

The chain uses TRBV7-3 and TRBJ2-3; TRBD1 aligns across 7 bases. V was pared by 3 bases and J by 2 bases, with 5 bases of the junction left unmatched. CDR1 and CDR2 (germline): SGHTA, FQGTGA. The CDR3 contains 15 residues. CDR3 DNA: TGTGCCAGCAGCTTGGGACAGCGACCCACAGATACGCAGTATTTT. Protein: CASSLGQRPTDTQYF.

This chain connects TRBV7-8 to TRBJ2-3; D might be TRBD2 (6 bases). CDR1 and CDR2 (germline): SGHVS, FQNEAQ. The length of the CDR3 is 15 residues. V was clipped by 2 bases and J by 1 base, with 10 bases between them. The CDR3 DNA reads TGTGCCAGCAGCTTACGGGAGTTGGGCACAGATACGCAGTATTTT. Amino acid sequence: CASSLRELGTDTQYF.

The V and J genes are TRBV28 and TRBJ2-6; D is ambiguous. Germline loops: CDR1 MDHEN, CDR2 SYDVKM. V lost 0 bases and J lost 3, with 6 bases in between. There are 15 residues in the CDR3. In DNA form, the CDR3 reads TGTGCCAGCAGTTTATGGGTTAGTGGGGCCAACGTCCTGACTTTC. It codes for CASSLWVSGANVLTF.

The chain employs TRBV10-3 and TRBJ1-3, with D hard to call. Germline V CDR1 and CDR2: ENHRY, SYGVKD. CDR3 length: 15 residues. V dropped 4 bases and J dropped 0 bases, with 10 bases sitting between them. The CDR3, as DNA: TGTGCCATCAGTGCCCAGGCCCTCTCTGGAAACACCATATATTTT. Translated: CAISAQALSGNTIYF.